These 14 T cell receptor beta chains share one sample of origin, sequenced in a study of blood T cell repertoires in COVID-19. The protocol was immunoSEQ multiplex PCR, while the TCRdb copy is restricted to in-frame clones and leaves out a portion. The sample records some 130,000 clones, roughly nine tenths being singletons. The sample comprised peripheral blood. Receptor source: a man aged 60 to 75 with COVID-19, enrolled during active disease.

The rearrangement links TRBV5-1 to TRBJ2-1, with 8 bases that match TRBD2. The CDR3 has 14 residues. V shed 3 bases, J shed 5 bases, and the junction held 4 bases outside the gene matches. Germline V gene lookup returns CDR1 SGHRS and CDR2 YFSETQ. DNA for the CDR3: TGCGCCAGCAGCTCCCTAGCGGGCGACAATGAGCAGTTCTTC. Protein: CASSSLAGDNEQFF.

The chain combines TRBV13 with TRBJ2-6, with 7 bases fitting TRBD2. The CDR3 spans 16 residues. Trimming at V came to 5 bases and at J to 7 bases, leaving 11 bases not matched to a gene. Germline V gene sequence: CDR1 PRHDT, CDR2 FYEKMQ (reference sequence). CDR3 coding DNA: TGTGCCAGCAGCCCAGATCCGGGGGGTGGTGCCAACGTCCTGACTTTC. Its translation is CASSPDPGGGANVLTF. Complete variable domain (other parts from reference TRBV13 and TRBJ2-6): AAGVIQSPRHLIKEKRETATLKCYPIPRHDTVYWYQQGPGQDPQFLISFYEKMQSDKGSIPDRFSAQQFSDYHSELNMSSLELGDSALYFCASSPDPGGGANVLTFGAGSRLTVL.

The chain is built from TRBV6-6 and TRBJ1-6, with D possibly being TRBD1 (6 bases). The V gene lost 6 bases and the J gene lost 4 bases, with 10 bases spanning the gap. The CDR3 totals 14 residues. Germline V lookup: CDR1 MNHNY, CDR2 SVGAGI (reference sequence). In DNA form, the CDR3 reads TGTGCCAGCAGCCCGACAGGATATAATTCACCCCTCCACTTT. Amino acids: CASSPTGYNSPLHF.

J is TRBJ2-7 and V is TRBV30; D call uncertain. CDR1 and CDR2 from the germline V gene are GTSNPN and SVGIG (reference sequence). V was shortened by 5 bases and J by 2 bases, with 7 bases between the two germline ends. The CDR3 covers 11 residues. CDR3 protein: CAWCDTYEQYF. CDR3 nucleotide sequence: TGTGCCTGGTGTGACACCTACGAGCAGTACTTC.

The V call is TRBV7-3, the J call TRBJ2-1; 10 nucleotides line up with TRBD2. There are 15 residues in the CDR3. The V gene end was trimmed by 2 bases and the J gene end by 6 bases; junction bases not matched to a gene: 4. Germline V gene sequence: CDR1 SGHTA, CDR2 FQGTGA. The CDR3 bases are TGTGCCAGCAGCTTACCTAGCGGGAGAGGCAATGAGCAGTTCTTC. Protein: CASSLPSGRGNEQFF.

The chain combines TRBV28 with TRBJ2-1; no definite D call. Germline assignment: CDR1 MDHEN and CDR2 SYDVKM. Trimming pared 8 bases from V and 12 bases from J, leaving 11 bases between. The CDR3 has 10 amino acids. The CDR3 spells CASGLLGQFF. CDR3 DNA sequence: TGTGCCAGCGGCCTCCTAGGGCAGTTCTTC.

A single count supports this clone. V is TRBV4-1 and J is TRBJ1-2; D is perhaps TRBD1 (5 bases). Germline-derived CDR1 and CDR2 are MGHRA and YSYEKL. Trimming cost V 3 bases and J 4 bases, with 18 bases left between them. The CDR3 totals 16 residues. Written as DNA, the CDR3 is TGCGCCAGCAGCCACAAGACAGCGAATCAACTCTATGGCTACACCTTC. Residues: CASSHKTANQLYGYTF.

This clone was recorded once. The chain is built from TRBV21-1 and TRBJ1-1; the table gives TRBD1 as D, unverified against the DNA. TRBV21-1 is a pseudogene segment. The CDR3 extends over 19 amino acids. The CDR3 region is CASSKRPPGTGSISTEAFF. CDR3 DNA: TGTGCCAGCAGCAAACGTCCTCCCGGGACAGGGTCCATCAGCACTGAAGCTTTCTTT.

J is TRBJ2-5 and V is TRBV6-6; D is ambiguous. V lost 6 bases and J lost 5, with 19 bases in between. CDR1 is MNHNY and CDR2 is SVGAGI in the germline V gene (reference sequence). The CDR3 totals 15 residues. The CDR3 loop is CASSRTRNGLETQYF. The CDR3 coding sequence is TGTGCCAGCAGCCGTACCAGAAACGGGTTGGAGACCCAGTACTTC.

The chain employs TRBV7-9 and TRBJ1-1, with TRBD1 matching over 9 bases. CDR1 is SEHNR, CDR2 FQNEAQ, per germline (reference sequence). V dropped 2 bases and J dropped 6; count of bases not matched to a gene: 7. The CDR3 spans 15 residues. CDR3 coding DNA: TGTGCCAGCAGCTTAAGGGGGACAGGGCTAGCTGAAGCTTTCTTT. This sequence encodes CASSLRGTGLAEAFF. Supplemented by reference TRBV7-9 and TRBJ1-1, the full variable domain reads DTGVSQNPRHKITKRGQNVTFRCDPISEHNRLYWYRQTLGQGPEFLTYFQNEAQLEKSRLLSDRFSAERPKGSFSTLEIQRTEQGDSAMYLCASSLRGTGLAEAFFGQGTRLTVV.

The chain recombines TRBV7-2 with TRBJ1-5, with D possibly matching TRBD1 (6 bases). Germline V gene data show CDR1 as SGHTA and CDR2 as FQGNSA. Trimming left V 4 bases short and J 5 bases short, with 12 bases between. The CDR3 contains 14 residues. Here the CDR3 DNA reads TGTGCCAGCAGCTCACAGGGTTTGTATCAGCCCCAGCATTTT. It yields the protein CASSSQGLYQPQHF.

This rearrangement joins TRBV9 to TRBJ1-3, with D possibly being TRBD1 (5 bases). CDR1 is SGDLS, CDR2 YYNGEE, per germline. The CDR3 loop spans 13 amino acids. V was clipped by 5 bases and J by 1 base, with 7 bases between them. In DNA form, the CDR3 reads TGTGCCAGCAGGCGGGGGTCTGGAAACACCATATATTTT. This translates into CASRRGSGNTIYF. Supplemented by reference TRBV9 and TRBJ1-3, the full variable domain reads DSGVTQTPKHLITATGQRVTLRCSPRSGDLSVYWYQQSLDQGLQFLIQYYNGEERAKGNILERFSAQQFPDLHSELNLSSLELGDSALYFCASRRGSGNTIYFGEGSWLTVV.

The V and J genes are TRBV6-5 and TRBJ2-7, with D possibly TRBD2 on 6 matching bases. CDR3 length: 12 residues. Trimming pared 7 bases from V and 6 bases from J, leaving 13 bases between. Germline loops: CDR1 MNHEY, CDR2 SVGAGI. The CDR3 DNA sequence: TGTGCCAGCACCGGGGACTCCGGCGAGCAGTACTTC. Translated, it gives CASTGDSGEQYF.

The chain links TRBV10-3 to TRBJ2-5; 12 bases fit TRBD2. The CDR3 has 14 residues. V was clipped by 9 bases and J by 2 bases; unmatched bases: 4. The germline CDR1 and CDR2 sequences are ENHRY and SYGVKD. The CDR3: CAIGLAGNQETQYF. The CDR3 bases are TGTGCCATTGGACTAGCGGGAAATCAAGAGACCCAGTACTTC.